Sequencing of this T cell receptor beta chain was carried out in a study of blood T cell repertoires in COVID-19. The repertoire was sequenced with immunoSEQ multiplex PCR; TCRdb's copy has only in-frame clones and lacks some. Of 250,000 to 300,000 clones in the sample, 89% were seen once. V was clipped by 1 base and J by 4 bases, with 8 bases between them. The CDR3 is made up of 13 amino acids. The germline CDR1 and CDR2 sequences are SGDLS and YYNGEE. This chain joins TRBV9 and TRBJ1-1; a possible D gene is TRBD1 (5 bases). The sequenced material came from peripheral blood. The sequence came from a man in his fifties with acute or convalescent COVID-19. The CDR3 region is CASSVIGATEAFF. The CDR3 bases are TGTGCCAGCAGCGTAATAGGGGCCACTGAAGCTTTCTTT.